The following is a T cell receptor beta chain sequence with its context. This clonotype was found many times. Its cognate antigen has yet to be identified. Within one base of it there is no much larger clone, and no base qualities were kept. This specimen belongs to a study of T cell repertoires in cytomegalovirus infection (dated by TCRdb to the late 2010s). Describing the broader study: Donor HLA type was relevant to the analysis, as public TCR beta signatures indicated carriage of CMV infection together with the matching HLA type.

The study at large found these results: In both this cohort and an independent roughly 330-donor cohort, the cumulative frequency of public TCR beta family members distinguished carriers of CMV infection plus the relevant HLA type. The ex vivo response was dominated by HLA-C-restricted CMV-specific TCR beta clonotypes, and the single most frequent clonotype in two of eight donors was supplied by these HLA-C-restricted clonotypes.

For sequencing, an Illumina HiSeq 1500 was employed. TCRdb reanalyzed the raw reads on its own, using fastp at Q25 for trimming and MiXCR for clone calling, and kept in-frame beta chains. Each CDR3 protein gets just one entry, which takes the most common genes and DNA from the rows behind it. In all, the sample holds almost 500,000 distinct CDR3 sequences, and about 10% of those were seen once. Around 9.6% of the sample belongs to the ten largest clones. Trimmed from V: 5 bases; trimmed from J: 5 bases; junction bases lacking a gene match: 4. Sequences MNHEY (CDR1) and SVGEGT (CDR2) are obtained from the germline V gene. The CDR3 goes from the cysteine to the phenylalanine over 13 residues. CDR3 DNA only is kept here, 39 bases in frame from base 1.

This sequence was found in a human donor in good health (CMV status not recorded). Some clones in this sample may be carry-over from other donors' samples. Sequenced sample: PBMCs. Rearrangement joined TRBV6-2 or TRBV6-3 to TRBJ2-3; 7 bases in between match TRBD2. The DNA reads TGTGCCAGCAGTCGGACTAGGGGAGATACGCAGTATTTT. This sequence encodes CASSRTRGDTQYF.